The 6 T cell receptor beta chains in this list originate from one sample, sequenced in a study of vaccination and CD4 T cells after COVID-19. The treatment is: roughly 10-day PBMC culture with coronavirus spike peptide pools or control peptides (ViraFEST assay). The Oncomine TCR Beta short-read assay sequenced DNA from cultured CD4+ T cells. TCRdb reprocessed the PCR reads with MiXCR, giving one entry per CDR3 protein. The sample lists 15,000 to 20,000 distinct CDR3 sequences, 45% to 50% occurring once. The antigens these receptors bind are not known. The sample taken for sequencing was CD4+ T cells from blood, cultured in vitro. These receptor sequences come from a human donor who had recovered from COVID-19.

This clonotype was recorded a few times. This rearrangement joins TRBV20-1 to TRBJ1-1; the D gene is possibly TRBD1 (6 bases). V lost 4 bases to trimming and J lost 4 bases, with 13 bases between them. This CDR3 region has 13 residues. Germline values: CDR1 DFQATT, CDR2 SNEGSKA (reference sequence). This CDR3 reads CSATDRKSTEAFF. CDR3 DNA: TGCAGTGCTACGGACAGAAAGAGCACTGAAGCTTTCTTT.

This clonotype was seen a handful of times. V is TRBV28 and J is TRBJ1-5; D gene ambiguous. The CDR3 sequence is 11 residues long. CDR1 MDHEN and CDR2 SYDVKM come from the germline V gene. The V and J ends lost 6 bases and 9 bases respectively, with 9 bases between them. CDR3 residues: CASSNGLPQHF. Here the CDR3 DNA reads TGTGCCAGCAGCAACGGACTGCCCCAGCATTTT.

This chain's CDR3 is CASSFRGRSTEAFF. The DNA for the CDR3 is TGTGCCAGCAGTTTCCGAGGGAGGAGCACTGAAGCTTTCTTT. The rearrangement joins TRBV28 to TRBJ1-1; no firm D call. This CDR3 region has 14 residues. V was pared by 3 bases and J by 4 bases, with 12 bases between. Germline-derived CDR1 and CDR2 are MDHEN and SYDVKM.

This clonotype was seen more than once but under ten times. The J gene is TRBJ1-2, the V gene TRBV7-9, with D perhaps matching TRBD1 (5 bases). There are 12 residues in the CDR3. The V end lost 4 bases, the J end lost 10 bases, and 13 bases lay between the germline ends. Germline values: CDR1 SEHNR, CDR2 FQNEAQ (reference sequence). The CDR3 coding sequence is TGTGCCAGCAGCTCGGGGGGTTTGGCCTACACCTTC. Translated, it gives CASSSGGLAYTF.

This clonotype was picked up one time. The chain uses TRBV4-1 and TRBJ2-5; the D call may be TRBD1 or TRBD2 (7 bases each). The germline gives CDR1 MGHRA, CDR2 YSYEKL. The CDR3 runs 16 residues. The V gene lost 1 base and the J gene lost 1 base, with 13 bases spanning the gap. The CDR3 DNA reads TGCGCCAGCAGCCAAGTGGCGGGGGACAGCCAAGAGACCCAGTACTTC. Amino acids: CASSQVAGDSQETQYF.

This clonotype has just a few counts. This chain connects TRBV7-9 to TRBJ2-2; D gene uncertain. This CDR3 has 15 amino acids. From germline, CDR1 is SEHNR and CDR2 FQNEAQ (reference sequence). Trimming left V 10 bases short and J 2 bases short, with 17 bases between. CDR3 in DNA: TGTGCCACTGTAGTAAGGAAAAGTAACACCGGGGAGCTGTTTTTT. Translation: CATVVRKSNTGELFF.